A single sample is the source of the 8 T cell receptor beta chains below, sequenced in a study of CD8 T cells in Susac syndrome. An amount of RNA that ranged from roughly 0.5 to 1 ug was reverse transcribed with random hexamers. TCRdb re-analysed the immunoSEQ multiplex PCR reads in MiXCR, keeping a single row per CDR3 protein. Of under 200,000 distinct CDR3 sequences detected, over 75% appear once; the ten largest clones hold approximately 0.09%. The sequenced material came from CD4+ T cells from PBMCs. The receptors were gathered from a human donor with Susac syndrome.

The V gene is TRBV24-1, the J gene TRBJ2-1; D remains unclear. Trimming took off 6 bases at V and 5 bases at J, with 4 bases between the two ends. Germline CDR1 reads KGHDR; CDR2 reads SFDVKD. The CDR3 totals 11 residues. As DNA, the CDR3 is TGTGCCACCAGTATCCACAATGAGCAGTTCTTC. Protein: CATSIHNEQFF.

This chain links TRBV19 with TRBJ2-3; the match to TRBD2 covers 9 bases. CDR1 is LNHDA, CDR2 SQIVND, per germline (reference sequence). This CDR3 region has 15 residues. After removal of 3 bases from V and 5 bases from J, the junction contained 6 bases not matched to a gene. The CDR3 here is CASSIGGRAQDTQYF. The CDR3 coding sequence is TGTGCCAGTAGTATCGGCGGGAGGGCTCAAGATACGCAGTATTTT.

This clonotype has a single count. J is TRBJ2-3 and V is TRBV6-6, with D possibly being TRBD1 (6 bases). The V end lost 6 bases, the J end lost 0 bases, and 13 bases lay between the germline ends. The germline gives CDR1 MNHNY, CDR2 SVGAGI (reference sequence). This CDR3 has 15 residues. The CDR3 region is CASSPTGQSTDTQYF. The CDR3 DNA reads as TGTGCCAGCAGCCCCACTGGACAGAGCACAGATACGCAGTATTTT.

The chain has TRBV29-1 and TRBJ2-5; maybe TRBD1 (5 bases). Germline CDR1 and CDR2: SQVTM and ANQGSEA. Between the trimmed V and J ends, which lost 4 bases and 5 bases, there was a span of 14 bases. The CDR3 is made up of 13 amino acids. CDR3 amino acids: CSVGTGVVETQYF. CDR3 coding DNA: TGCAGCGTTGGTACAGGCGTCGTTGAGACCCAGTACTTC. Complete variable domain (other parts from reference TRBV29-1 and TRBJ2-5): SAVISQKPSRDICQRGTSLTIQCQVDSQVTMMFWYRQQPGQSLTLIATANQGSEATYESGFVIDKFPISRPNLTFSTLTVSNMSPEDSSIYLCSVGTGVVETQYFGPGTRLLVL.

This clonotype was observed once. The chain carries TRBV10-3 and TRBJ2-2; TRBD2 might be the D (6 bases). Germline-derived CDR1 and CDR2 are ENHRY and SYGVKD. Trimming took 3 bases from V and 5 from J, leaving 10 bases between them. The CDR3 totals 14 residues. The CDR3 spells CAISEGSGTGELFF. As DNA, the CDR3 is TGTGCCATCAGTGAAGGGAGCGGGACCGGGGAGCTGTTTTTT.

The J gene is TRBJ2-7, the V gene TRBV6-1; 8 bases map to TRBD1. Germline loops: CDR1 MNHNS, CDR2 SASEGT. The junction had 13 bases not matched to a gene; V was cut back by 8 bases and J by 1 base. The CDR3 loop spans 16 amino acids. The CDR3 here is CASPKSPGTGSYEQYF. The DNA of the CDR3 is TGTGCCAGCCCGAAGTCCCCCGGGACAGGATCCTACGAGCAGTACTTC.

The chain is built from TRBV5-8 and TRBJ2-3; no definite D call. V was clipped by 5 bases and J by 1 base, with 8 bases between them. The CDR3 totals 13 residues. Germline values: CDR1 SGHTS, CDR2 YDEGEE. The chain's CDR3 is CASSMYGTDTQYF. The CDR3 DNA follows: TGTGCCAGCAGTATGTACGGCACAGATACGCAGTATTTT.

This rearrangement joins TRBV4-1 to TRBJ2-1; TRBD2 matches at 7 bases. CDR1 and CDR2 (germline): MGHRA, YSYEKL. V dropped 2 bases and J dropped 0; count of bases not matched to a gene: 7. The CDR3 is 17 residues long. CDR3 in amino acids: CASSQPSGISSYNEQFF. The CDR3 DNA follows: TGCGCCAGCAGCCAACCGAGCGGGATCAGCTCCTACAATGAGCAGTTCTTC.